The 6 T cell receptor beta chains below all came from one sample that was sequenced in a study of spatial heterogeneity in lung cancer. From the 5' RACE reads, TCRdb called clonotypes with MiXCR, one entry per CDR3 protein. The sample holds some 32,000 distinct CDR3 sequences; less than 11% are singletons and the top ten take under 30%. This sample's time point: blood at routine non-recurrence follow-up after resection. Sequencing was performed on PBMCs, taken at follow-up. These receptors all come from a female donor with early-stage non-small cell lung cancer.

This clonotype was seen more than once but under ten times. This sequence joins TRBV25-1 and TRBJ2-6; D perhaps matches TRBD1 (6 bases). The CDR3 consists of 16 residues. CDR1 and CDR2 (germline): MGHDK, SYGVNS. V dropped 3 bases and J dropped 6 bases, with 15 bases sitting between them. The CDR3 loop reads CASSDRGGNVANVLTF. The CDR3 DNA sequence: TGTGCCAGCAGTGATAGAGGGGGAAATGTGGCCAACGTCCTGACTTTC. The full variable domain, its missing parts supplied by reference TRBV25-1 and TRBJ2-6, is EADIYQTPRYLVIGTGKKITLECSQTMGHDKMYWYQQDPGMELHLIHYSYGVNSTEKGDLSSESTVSRIRTEHFPLTLESARPSHTSQYLCASSDRGGNVANVLTFGAGSRLTVL.

Of note for this clonotype: The junction departs from the called germline gene at one end, perhaps through a read error. V and J are TRBV5-5 and TRBJ1-4; 7 bases are a match to TRBD1. The V gene's germline CDR1 is SGHKS and CDR2 YYEKEE (reference sequence). The CDR3 length is 15 residues. The CDR3 bases are TGTGCCAGCAGCTTATGGGCTCTTCCCGGGACAGAGGTACTTTTT. Its translation is CASSLWALPGTEVLF.

V and J are TRBV28 and TRBJ2-5; tentatively, D is TRBD1 or TRBD2 (5 bases each). The CDR3 length is 14 residues. V gave up 2 bases and J gave up 6 bases, with 13 bases separating them. Germline-derived CDR1 and CDR2 are MDHEN and SYDVKM. The CDR3: CASSLVGQGQTQYF. As DNA, the CDR3 is TGTGCCAGCAGTTTAGTTGGGCAGGGACAGACCCAGTACTTC.

V gene TRBV15 combines with J gene TRBJ2-5; D could derive from TRBD1 or TRBD2 (6 bases each). V lost 1 base and J 4 bases, leaving 10 bases between the germline ends. Per the germline V gene, CDR1 is LNHNV and CDR2 is YYDKDF (reference sequence). The CDR3 loop spans 14 amino acids. The CDR3, as DNA: TGTGCCACCAGCAGAGGGGGGGCCGGAGAGACCCAGTACTTC. Its protein is CATSRGGAGETQYF.

This clonotype was counted ten times or more. This chain connects TRBV4-3 to TRBJ2-6, with TRBD1 matching 7 bases. CDR1 and CDR2 (germline): LGHNA, YSLEER. The CDR3 length is 18 residues. The junction had 8 bases not matched to a gene; V was cut back by 2 bases and J by 1 base. The CDR3 nucleotides are TGCGCCAGCAGCCAACATACAGGGGAAAAGTCTGGGGCCAACGTCCTGACTTTC. Residues: CASSQHTGEKSGANVLTF.

Ten or more counts support this clonotype. The V call is TRBV6-5, the J call TRBJ1-4; possible D gene TRBD1, 5 bases. CDR1 and CDR2 (germline): MNHEY, SVGAGI. The ends were cut back, 2 bases at V and 7 bases at J, with 14 bases in the middle. This CDR3 is 15 amino acids long. CDR3 sequence reads: CASSYESGGGEKLFF. Here the CDR3 DNA reads TGTGCCAGCAGTTACGAGTCTGGGGGTGGTGAAAAACTGTTTTTT.